The 23 T cell receptor beta chains below all came from one sample that was sequenced in a study of shared clonotypes between healthy human individuals. Only in-frame clones appear in the TCRdb table, and some are missing; sequencing was by immunoSEQ multiplex PCR. The sample has a few hundred thousand clones, 70% to 80% seen once. Sequencing input: PBMCs. These receptor sequences come from a woman in her thirties or forties in good health. Some clones in this sample may be carry-over from other donors' samples.

V is TRBV2 and J is TRBJ1-2; 10 bases match TRBD1. With 6 bases clipped from V and 3 bases from J, the junction kept 4 bases outside the gene matches. The germline CDR1 and CDR2 sequences are SNHLY and FYNNEI. CDR3 length equals 14 residues. The CDR3 DNA follows: TGTGCCAGCAGCTGGACAGGGGGGGACTATGGCTACACCTTC. Its translation: CASSWTGGDYGYTF.

As for this clone: One base separates it from a far larger clone, so it is likely a read error. The missing conserved phenylalanine or tryptophan at the end of this CDR3 makes a read error likely. This chain connects TRBV28 to TRBJ1-4; D possibly corresponds to TRBD1 (6 bases). CDR1 and CDR2 from the germline V gene are MDHEN and SYDVKM. This CDR3 has 15 residues. Trimming took off 7 bases at V and 8 bases at J, with 20 bases between the two ends. CDR3 sequence: CASIRGGGEREKLFL. The CDR3 region has the DNA TGTGCCAGCATACGAGGAGGGGGGGAACGCGAAAAACTGTTTCTT.

The sample holds many counts of this clone. This sequence joins TRBV2 and TRBJ2-1; D may be TRBD1 or TRBD2 (5 bases each). CDR1 and CDR2 from the germline V gene are SNHLY and FYNNEI. CDR3 length equals 13 residues. Trimming pared 5 bases from V and 9 bases from J, leaving 14 bases between. CDR3 nucleotides: TGTGCCAGCAGTAAAAGCCGGGGCAGTGAGCAGTTCTTC. Amino acid sequence: CASSKSRGSEQFF.

This clone was observed a handful of times. The chain couples TRBV25-1 to TRBJ1-4; 8 bases agree with TRBD1. V shed 2 bases and J 7 bases; nucleotides not matched to a gene: 6. This CDR3 is 15 amino acids long. Germline lookup yields CDR1 MGHDK and CDR2 SYGVNS. CDR3 protein: CASSEPQGAGEKLFF. The CDR3 coding sequence is TGTGCCAGCAGTGAACCCCAGGGGGCCGGTGAAAAACTGTTTTTT.

The chain carries TRBV4-3 and TRBJ1-4; possible D gene TRBD1, 5 bases. Trimming removed 2 bases from V and 2 bases from J, with 18 bases in between. Germline V CDR1 and CDR2: LGHNA, YSLEER. The CDR3 covers 18 residues. CDR3 nucleotides: TGCGCCAGCAGCCAACCCCGTTGGGGGGGTGTTACTAATGAAAAACTGTTTTTT. This codes for CASSQPRWGGVTNEKLFF.

V and J are TRBV30 and TRBJ2-5; 14 bases match TRBD2. Matching the DNA end better, TRBJ2-7 makes the J call doubtful. Germline V CDR1 and CDR2: GTSNPN, SVGIG (reference sequence). The CDR3 is made up of 20 amino acids. DNA for the CDR3: TGTGCCTGGATGCTACCACCCGGACTAGCGGGAGGCCCACCTAACTACGAGCAGTACTTC. It specifies CAWMLPPGLAGGPPNYEQYF.

This clone was found once. The genes are TRBV27 and TRBJ2-5; possibly TRBD1 or TRBD2 for D (5 bases each). Germline V gene data show CDR1 as MNHEY and CDR2 as SMNVEV (reference sequence). V was clipped by 5 bases and J by 4 bases, with 17 bases between them. The CDR3 extends over 15 amino acids. The CDR3 coding sequence is TGTGCCAGCAGTCCCCAATGGGGGATTGGAGAGACCCAGTACTTC. It encodes CASSPQWGIGETQYF.

V is TRBV7-9 and J is TRBJ2-1; D ambiguous. This CDR3 spans 14 amino acids. From germline, CDR1 is SEHNR and CDR2 FQNEAQ (reference sequence). Trimming left V 6 bases short and J 2 bases short, with 11 bases between. The CDR3 region is CASSPISPYNEQFF. The CDR3 region has the DNA TGTGCCAGCAGTCCTATTAGCCCCTACAATGAGCAGTTCTTC.

The rearrangement links TRBV28 to TRBJ1-2; TRBD1 matches 12 bases. J gave up 8 bases and V 3 bases, and 4 bases lay outside the gene matches. Germline lookup yields CDR1 MDHEN and CDR2 SYDVKM. This CDR3 has 14 amino acids. The CDR3 spells CASSFGTGGLGYTF. For the CDR3, the DNA is TGTGCCAGCAGTTTTGGGACAGGGGGCCTGGGCTACACCTTC.

The chain uses TRBV27 and TRBJ2-5, with TRBD1 as a possible D gene (6 bases). The CDR3 is 16 residues long. V lost 6 bases, J lost 1 base, and 18 bases lay in between. Germline assignment: CDR1 MNHEY and CDR2 SMNVEV (reference sequence). CDR3 residues: CASRRAGLGGQETQYF. Written as DNA, the CDR3 is TGTGCCAGCAGGCGGGCGGGTCTAGGGGGCCAAGAGACCCAGTACTTC.

The V gene is TRBV7-2, the J gene TRBJ1-5, with D unresolved. Germline assignment: CDR1 SGHTA and CDR2 FQGNSA. This CDR3 contains 13 residues. Trimming stripped 2 bases from V and 7 bases from J, with 9 bases between. In DNA form, the CDR3 reads TGTGCCAGCAGCTTAAATTGGGTACAGCCCCAGCATTTT. Residues: CASSLNWVQPQHF.

The genes are TRBV5-4 and TRBJ1-2; no firm D call. The CDR3 length is 14 residues. CDR1 is SGHNT and CDR2 is YYREEE in the germline V gene (reference sequence). Trimming took 0 bases from V and 8 from J, leaving 14 bases between them. CDR3 residues: CASSLEVRTYGYTF. Here the CDR3 DNA reads TGTGCCAGCAGCTTGGAGGTCAGAACGTACGGCTACACCTTC. The whole variable domain, filled in from reference TRBV5-4 and TRBJ1-2, reads ETGVTQSPTHLIKTRGQQVTLRCSSQSGHNTVSWYQQALGQGPQFIFQYYREEENGRGNFPPRFSGLQFPNYSSELNVNALELDDSALYLCASSLEVRTYGYTFGSGTRLTVV.

The V gene is TRBV4-2, the J gene TRBJ2-1; a possible D gene is TRBD2 (6 bases). V lost 1 base and J 8 bases, leaving 6 bases between the germline ends. Per the germline V gene, CDR1 is LGHNA and CDR2 is YNFKEQ. This CDR3 region has 12 residues. The CDR3 DNA is TGTGCCAGCAGCCAAGGGAGGGATGAGCAGTTCTTC. Translating gives CASSQGRDEQFF.

The chain carries TRBV7-6 and TRBJ2-7, with D possibly matching TRBD2 (6 bases). The germline gives CDR1 SGHVS, CDR2 FNYEAQ. The CDR3 is 15 amino acids. Trimming took 5 bases from V and 0 from J, leaving 14 bases between them. The CDR3, as DNA: TGTGCCAGCAGCCCTAGGGACGGGAGCTCCTACGAGCAGTACTTC. This translates into CASSPRDGSSYEQYF.

A note on this clone: A far larger clone is only one base removed, so a read error is likely. The chain carries TRBV5-1 and TRBJ2-7; D is tentatively TRBD1 or TRBD2 (6 bases each). Germline-derived CDR1 and CDR2 are SGHRS and YFSETQ. This CDR3 is 13 amino acids long. The CDR3 DNA sequence: TGCACCAGCAGCTTGGGGGGCCGTTACGAGCAGTACTTC. It encodes CTSSLGGRYEQYF.

V gene TRBV9 combines with J gene TRBJ2-2; no reliable D call. The germline V gene encodes CDR1 SGDLS and CDR2 YYNGEE. V shed 1 base and J shed 0 bases, with 10 bases lying between them. The CDR3 spans 16 residues. The CDR3 protein is CASSVTWQANTGELFF. CDR3 DNA sequence: TGTGCCAGCAGCGTAACATGGCAGGCGAACACCGGGGAGCTGTTTTTT.

J is TRBJ1-1 and V is TRBV10-3, with D possibly matching TRBD1 (5 bases). Germline V gene sequence: CDR1 ENHRY, CDR2 SYGVKD. Trimming stripped 6 bases from V and 1 base from J, with 12 bases between. CDR3 size: 14 residues. The DNA for the CDR3 is TGTGCCATCAGCACCGGGACGGGGAACACTGAAGCTTTCTTT. Translating it yields CAISTGTGNTEAFF.

The chain uses TRBV21-1 and TRBJ2-7; whether TRBD1, the table's D call, matches the DNA was not checked. TRBV21-1 represents a pseudogene. The CDR3 is 14 amino acids. Here the CDR3 reads CASNLQGFWGEQYF. The DNA of the CDR3 is TGTGCCAGCAACCTACAGGGATTCTGGGGCGAGCAGTACTTC.

Concerning this clone: Since a far larger clone is one base different, this is likely a read error. V and J are TRBV2 and TRBJ1-1; unclear D gene. Germline V gene sequence: CDR1 SNHLY, CDR2 FYNNEI. The CDR3 has 14 amino acids. CDR3 in amino acids: CASIYLWANTETFF. CDR3 nucleotide sequence: TGTGCCAGCATCTATTTGTGGGCGAACACTGAAACTTTCTTT.

This clone was observed a handful of times. The chain employs TRBV27 and TRBJ1-1, with 7 bases matching TRBD1. The CDR3 spans 14 residues. Losses at the gene ends were 2 bases for V and 4 bases for J; bases not matched to a gene: 4. Per the germline V gene, CDR1 is MNHEY and CDR2 is SMNVEV (reference sequence). CDR3 in DNA: TGTGCCAGCAGTTTAAGGGGGCAGGGCACTGAAGCTTTCTTT. The encoded protein is CASSLRGQGTEAFF.

Worth noting for this clone: Only one base separates this from a far larger clonotype, so it likely reflects a read error. Other DNA sequences in this specimen translate into the identical CDR3. Here the CDR3 reads CASSQASGGYNEQFF. In DNA, the CDR3 is TGCGCCAGCAGCCAGGCTAGCGGGGGTTACAATGAGCAGTTCTTC. V and J are TRBV4-3 and TRBJ2-1, with TRBD2 matching over 10 bases. The CDR3 totals 15 residues. Germline V gene sequence: CDR1 LGHNA, CDR2 YSLEER. After removal of 3 bases from V and 4 bases from J, the junction contained 3 bases not matched to a gene.

The J gene is TRBJ1-1, the V gene TRBV5-4, with D hard to call. This CDR3 has 12 amino acids. Germline V CDR1 and CDR2: SGHNT, YYREEE (reference sequence). V was trimmed by 4 bases and J by 3 bases, leaving 7 bases between them. The CDR3 spells CASSVVDTEAFF. In nucleotides, the CDR3 is TGTGCCAGCAGCGTGGTCGACACTGAAGCTTTCTTT.

The J gene is TRBJ1-1, the V gene TRBV6-1; tentative D call: TRBD1 (5 bases). This CDR3 comprises 14 residues. The V end was cut by 0 bases, the J end by 5 bases, with 10 bases between. Germline assignment: CDR1 MNHNS and CDR2 SASEGT. CDR3 loop: CASSEAGRVTEAFF. Here the CDR3 DNA reads TGTGCCAGCAGTGAAGCAGGCAGGGTGACTGAAGCTTTCTTT.